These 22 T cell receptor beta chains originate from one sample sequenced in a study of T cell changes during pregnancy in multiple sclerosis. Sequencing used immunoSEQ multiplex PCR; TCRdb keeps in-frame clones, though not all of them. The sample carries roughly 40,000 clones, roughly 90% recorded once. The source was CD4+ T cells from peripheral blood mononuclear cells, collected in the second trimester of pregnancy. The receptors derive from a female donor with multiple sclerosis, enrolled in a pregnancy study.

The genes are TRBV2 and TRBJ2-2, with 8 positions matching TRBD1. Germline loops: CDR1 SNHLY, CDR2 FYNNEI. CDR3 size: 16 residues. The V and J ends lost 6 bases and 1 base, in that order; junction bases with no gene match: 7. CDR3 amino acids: CASSSDRVGNTGELFF. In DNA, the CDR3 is TGTGCCAGCAGCTCGGACAGGGTGGGGAACACCGGGGAGCTGTTTTTT.

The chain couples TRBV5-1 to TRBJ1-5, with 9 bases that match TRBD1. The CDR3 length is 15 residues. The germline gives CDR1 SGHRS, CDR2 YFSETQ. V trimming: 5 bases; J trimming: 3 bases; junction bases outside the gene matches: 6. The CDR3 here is CASRLRTGDNQPQHF. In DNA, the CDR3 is TGCGCCAGCAGGCTACGGACAGGGGACAATCAGCCCCAGCATTTT.

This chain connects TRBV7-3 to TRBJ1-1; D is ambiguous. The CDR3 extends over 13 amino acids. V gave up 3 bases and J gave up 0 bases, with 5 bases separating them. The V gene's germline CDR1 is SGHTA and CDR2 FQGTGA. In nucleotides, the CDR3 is TGTGCCAGCAGCTTCTACCTGAACACTGAAGCTTTCTTT. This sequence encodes CASSFYLNTEAFF.

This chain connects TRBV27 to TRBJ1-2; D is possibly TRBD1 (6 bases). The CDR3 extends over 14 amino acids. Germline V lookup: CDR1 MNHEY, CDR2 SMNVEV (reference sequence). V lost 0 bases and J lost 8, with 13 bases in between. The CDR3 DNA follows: TGTGCCAGCAGTTTATCCGACAGGAAAGGGGGCTACACCTTC. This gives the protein CASSLSDRKGGYTF.

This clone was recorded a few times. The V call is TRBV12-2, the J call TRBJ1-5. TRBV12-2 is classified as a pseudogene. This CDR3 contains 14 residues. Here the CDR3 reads CASRLHSENQPQHF. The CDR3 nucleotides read TGTGCAAGTCGCTTACACTCGGAGAATCAGCCCCAGCATTTT.

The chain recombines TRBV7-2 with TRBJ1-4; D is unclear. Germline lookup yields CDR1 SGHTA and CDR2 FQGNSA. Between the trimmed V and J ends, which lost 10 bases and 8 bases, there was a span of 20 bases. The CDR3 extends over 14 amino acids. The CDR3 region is CATSPLVDGEKLFF. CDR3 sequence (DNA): TGTGCCACCTCTCCTCTAGTCGACGGAGAAAAACTGTTTTTT.

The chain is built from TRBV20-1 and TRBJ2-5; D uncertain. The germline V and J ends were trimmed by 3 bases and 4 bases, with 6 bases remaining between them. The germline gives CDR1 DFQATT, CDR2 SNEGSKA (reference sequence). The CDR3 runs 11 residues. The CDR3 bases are TGCAGTGCTAGTGATAGAGAGACCCAGTACTTC. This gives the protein CSASDRETQYF.

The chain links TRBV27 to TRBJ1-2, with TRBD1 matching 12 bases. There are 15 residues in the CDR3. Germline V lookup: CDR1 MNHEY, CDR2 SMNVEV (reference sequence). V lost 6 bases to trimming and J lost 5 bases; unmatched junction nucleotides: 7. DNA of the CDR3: TGTGCCAGCAGCCCCGGGACAGGGGGCGGGTATGGCTACACCTTC. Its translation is CASSPGTGGGYGYTF.

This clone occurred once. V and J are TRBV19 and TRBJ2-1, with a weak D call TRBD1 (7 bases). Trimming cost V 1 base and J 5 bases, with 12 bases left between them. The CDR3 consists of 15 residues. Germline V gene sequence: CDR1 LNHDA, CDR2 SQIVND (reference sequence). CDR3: CASSIGQGGNNEQFF. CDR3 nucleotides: TGTGCCAGTAGTATAGGACAGGGCGGGAACAATGAGCAGTTCTTC. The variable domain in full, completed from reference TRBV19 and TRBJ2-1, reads DGGITQSPKYLFRKEGQNVTLSCEQNLNHDAMYWYRQDPGQGLRLIYYSQIVNDFQKGDIAEGYSVSREKKESFPLTVTSAQKNPTAFYLCASSIGQGGNNEQFFGPGTRLTVL.

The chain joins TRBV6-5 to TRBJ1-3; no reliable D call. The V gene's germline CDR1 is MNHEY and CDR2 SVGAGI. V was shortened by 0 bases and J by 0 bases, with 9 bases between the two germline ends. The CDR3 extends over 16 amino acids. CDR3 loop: CASSYSPQPSGNTIYF. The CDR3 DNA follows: TGTGCCAGCAGTTACTCTCCACAGCCCTCTGGAAACACCATATATTTT.

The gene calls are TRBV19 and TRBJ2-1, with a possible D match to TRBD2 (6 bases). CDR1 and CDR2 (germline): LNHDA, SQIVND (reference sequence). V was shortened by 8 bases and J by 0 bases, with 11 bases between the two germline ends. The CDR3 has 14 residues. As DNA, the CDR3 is TGTGCCAGTGGAGCGGGTAGCTCCTACAATGAGCAGTTCTTC. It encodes CASGAGSSYNEQFF.

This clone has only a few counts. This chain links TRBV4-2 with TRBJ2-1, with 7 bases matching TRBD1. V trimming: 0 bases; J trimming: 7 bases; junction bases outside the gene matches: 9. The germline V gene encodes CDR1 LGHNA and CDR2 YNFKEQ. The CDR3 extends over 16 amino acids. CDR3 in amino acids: CASSQDGDRYSNEQFF. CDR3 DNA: TGTGCCAGCAGCCAAGATGGGGACAGATATTCGAATGAGCAGTTCTTC.

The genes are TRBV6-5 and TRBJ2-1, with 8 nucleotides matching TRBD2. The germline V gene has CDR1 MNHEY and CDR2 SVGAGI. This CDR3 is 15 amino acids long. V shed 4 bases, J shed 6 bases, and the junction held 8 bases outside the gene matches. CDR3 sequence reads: CASSSTSGPINEQFF. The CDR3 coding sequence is TGTGCCAGCAGTTCCACTAGCGGCCCAATCAATGAGCAGTTCTTC.

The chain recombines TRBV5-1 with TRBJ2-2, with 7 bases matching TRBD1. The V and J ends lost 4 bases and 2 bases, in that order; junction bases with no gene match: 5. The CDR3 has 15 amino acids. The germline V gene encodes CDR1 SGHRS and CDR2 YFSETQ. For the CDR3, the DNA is TGCGCCAGCAGCCTCGGGACAGAAAACACCGGGGAGCTGTTTTTT. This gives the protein CASSLGTENTGELFF.

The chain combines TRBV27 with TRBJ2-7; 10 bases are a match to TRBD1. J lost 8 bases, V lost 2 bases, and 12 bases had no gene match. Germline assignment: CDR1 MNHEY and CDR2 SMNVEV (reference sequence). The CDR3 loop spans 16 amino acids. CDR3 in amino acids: CASSLRTGGPLIQQYF. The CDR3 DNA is TGTGCCAGCAGTTTAAGGACAGGGGGACCCCTAATCCAGCAGTACTTC.

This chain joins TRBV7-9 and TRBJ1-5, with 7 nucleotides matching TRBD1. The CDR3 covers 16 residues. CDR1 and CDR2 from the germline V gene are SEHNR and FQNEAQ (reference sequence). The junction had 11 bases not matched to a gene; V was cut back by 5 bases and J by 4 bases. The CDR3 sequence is CASSPTGDRENQPQHF. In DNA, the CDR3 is TGTGCCAGCAGCCCGACGGGTGACAGGGAAAATCAGCCCCAGCATTTT.

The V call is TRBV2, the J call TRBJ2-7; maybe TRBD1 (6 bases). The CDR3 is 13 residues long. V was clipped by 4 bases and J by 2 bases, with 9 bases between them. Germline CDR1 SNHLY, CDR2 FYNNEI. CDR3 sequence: CASSGQGPYEQYF. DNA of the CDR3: TGTGCCAGCAGTGGCCAGGGGCCCTACGAGCAGTACTTC.

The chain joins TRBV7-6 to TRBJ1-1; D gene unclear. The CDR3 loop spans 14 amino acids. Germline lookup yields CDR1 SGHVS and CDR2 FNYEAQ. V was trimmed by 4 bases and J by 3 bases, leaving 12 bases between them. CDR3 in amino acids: CASSSFGRDTEAFF. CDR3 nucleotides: TGTGCCAGCAGCTCTTTCGGGAGGGACACTGAAGCTTTCTTT. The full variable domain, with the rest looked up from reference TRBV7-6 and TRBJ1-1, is GAGVSQSPRYKVTKRGQDVALRCDPISGHVSLYWYRQALGQGPEFLTYFNYEAQQDKSGLPNDRFSAERPEGSISTLTIQRTEQRDSAMYRCASSSFGRDTEAFFGQGTRLTVV.

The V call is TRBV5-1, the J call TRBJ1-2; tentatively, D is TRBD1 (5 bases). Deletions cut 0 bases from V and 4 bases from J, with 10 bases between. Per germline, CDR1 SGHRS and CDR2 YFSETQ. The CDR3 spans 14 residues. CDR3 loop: CASSLASGPYGYTF. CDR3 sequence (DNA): TGCGCCAGCAGCTTGGCCTCAGGGCCCTATGGCTACACCTTC.

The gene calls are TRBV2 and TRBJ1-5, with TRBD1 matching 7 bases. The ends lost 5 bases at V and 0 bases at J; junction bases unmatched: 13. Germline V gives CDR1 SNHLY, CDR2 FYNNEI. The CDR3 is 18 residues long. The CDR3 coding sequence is TGTGCCAGCAGTCGCCCCCGGGACAGCTTTAATAGCAATCAGCCCCAGCATTTT. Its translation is CASSRPRDSFNSNQPQHF.

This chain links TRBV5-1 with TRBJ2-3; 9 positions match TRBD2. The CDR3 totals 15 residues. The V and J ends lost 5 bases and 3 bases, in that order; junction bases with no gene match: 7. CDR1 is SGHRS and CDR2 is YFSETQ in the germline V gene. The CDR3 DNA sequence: TGCGCCAGCAGGACCAGCGGGAGGTCGACAGATACGCAGTATTTT. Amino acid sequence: CASRTSGRSTDTQYF. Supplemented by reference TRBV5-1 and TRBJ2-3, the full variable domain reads KAGVTQTPRYLIKTRGQQVTLSCSPISGHRSVSWYQQTPGQGLQFLFEYFSETQRNKGNFPGRFSGRQFSNSRSEMNVSTLELGDSALYLCASRTSGRSTDTQYFGPGTRLTVL.

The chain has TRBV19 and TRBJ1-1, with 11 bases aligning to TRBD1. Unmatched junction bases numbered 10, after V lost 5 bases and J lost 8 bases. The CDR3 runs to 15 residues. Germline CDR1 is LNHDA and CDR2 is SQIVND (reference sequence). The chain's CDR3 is CASSSTRTGGGEAFF. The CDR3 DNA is TGTGCCAGTAGTTCGACGCGGACAGGGGGCGGAGAAGCTTTCTTT.